This T cell receptor (beta chain) comes out of a study of response to subunit inactivated influenza vaccine. This clonotype was seen more than once but under ten times. The antigen is not known. Germline CDR1 and CDR2: MNHEY and SMNVEV (reference sequence). This CDR3 has 14 amino acids. V trimming: 6 bases; J trimming: 2 bases; junction bases outside the gene matches: 6. The study, taken as a whole, reports: T cells newly recruited by each seasonal influenza vaccination are few, the authors suggested.

Using its own MiXCR run on the RT-PCR reads, TCRdb lists one record per CDR3 protein. The sample holds about 830,000 distinct CDR3 sequences, about 18% seen once. Sequences were derived from PBMCs from blood, sampled roughly 5 days after vaccination. This chain joins TRBV27 and TRBJ2-7, with 8 bases matching TRBD1. The sequence was obtained from a middle-aged man who received an inactivated influenza vaccine. The CDR3 spells CASSRQGPTYEQYF. Written as DNA, the CDR3 is TGTGCCAGCAGCAGACAGGGGCCGACCTACGAGCAGTACTTC.